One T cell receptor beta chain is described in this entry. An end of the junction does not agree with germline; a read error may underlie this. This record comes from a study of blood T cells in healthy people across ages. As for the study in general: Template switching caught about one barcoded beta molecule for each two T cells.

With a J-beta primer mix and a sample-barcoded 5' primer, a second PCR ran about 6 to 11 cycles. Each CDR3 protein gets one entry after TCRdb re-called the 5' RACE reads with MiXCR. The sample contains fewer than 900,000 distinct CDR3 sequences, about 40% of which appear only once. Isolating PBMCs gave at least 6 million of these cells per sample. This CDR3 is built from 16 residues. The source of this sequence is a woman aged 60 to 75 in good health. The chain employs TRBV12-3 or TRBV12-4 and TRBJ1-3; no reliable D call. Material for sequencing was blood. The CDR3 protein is CVSSFGVASSGNTIYF. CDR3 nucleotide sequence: TGTGTCAGCAGTTTTGGGGTCGCCAGCTCTGGAAACACCATATATTTT.